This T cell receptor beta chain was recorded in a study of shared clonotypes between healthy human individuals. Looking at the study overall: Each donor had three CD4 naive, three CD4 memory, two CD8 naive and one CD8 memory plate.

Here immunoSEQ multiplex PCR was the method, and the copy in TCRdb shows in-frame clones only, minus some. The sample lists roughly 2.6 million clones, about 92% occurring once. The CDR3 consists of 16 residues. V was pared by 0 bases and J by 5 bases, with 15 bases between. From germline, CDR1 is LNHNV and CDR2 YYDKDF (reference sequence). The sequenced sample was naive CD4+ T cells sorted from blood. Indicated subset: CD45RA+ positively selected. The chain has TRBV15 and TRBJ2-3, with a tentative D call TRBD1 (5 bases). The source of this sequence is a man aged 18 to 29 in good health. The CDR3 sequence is CATSRDRAQAIDTQYF. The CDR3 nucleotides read TGTGCCACCAGCAGAGATCGGGCACAGGCCATAGATACGCAGTATTTT.